A selection of T cell receptor beta chains follows, all from one sample in a study of post-analysis software for immune sequencing data. TCRdb called the PCR reads again in MiXCR, with one record for every CDR3 protein. The sample holds fewer than 600,000 distinct CDR3 sequences, around 40% seen once. The sequenced sample consisted of blood. These receptors all stem from a girl between 5 and 17 years old with multiple sclerosis. The CDR3 runs from the conserved cysteine through the conserved F or W. A D gene is named only where the DNA matches it firmly. The size of a clone is reported for some rows only, either as once, few or many, or as a class for expanded clones.

V	size	length	D	J	CDR3	DNA
TRBV7-2	.	13	.	TRBJ1-4	CASSGTANEKLFF	TGTGCCAGCTCCGGGACGGCAAATGAAAAACTGTTTTTT
TRBV28	.	17	TRBD1	TRBJ2-6	CASSFTGQDSGANVLTF	TGTGCCAGCAGTTTCACGGGACAGGACTCTGGGGCCAACGTCCTGACTTTC
TRBV28	.	16	TRBD2	TRBJ2-1	CASSLGGAEHYNEQFF	TGTGCCAGCAGCCTCGGGGGGGCGGAACACTACAATGAGCAGTTCTTC
TRBV4-1	few	19	TRBD2	TRBJ2-7	CASSQRGLAAEFRSYEQYF	TGCGCCAGCAGCCAACGGGGTCTAGCGGCGGAGTTTAGGTCCTACGAGCAGTACTTC
TRBV7-2	.	19	TRBD2	TRBJ2-1	CASSRMGGSGLGSRNEQFF	TGTGCCAGCAGCCGCATGGGGGGCTCGGGACTAGGATCTCGGAATGAGCAGTTCTTC
TRBV20-1	.	16	TRBD2	TRBJ2-3	CSAIGTRGRVADTQYF	TGCAGTGCTATAGGGACTAGGGGGAGGGTAGCAGATACGCAGTATTTT
TRBV9	few	17	TRBD2	TRBJ2-7	CASSVAASSGGGYEQYF	TGTGCCAGCAGCGTAGCGGCTTCTAGCGGGGGAGGATACGAGCAGTACTTC
TRBV20-1	.	17	.	TRBJ2-7	CSARDPGRDRSSYEQYF	TGCAGTGCTAGAGATCCGGGGCGGGATAGGAGCTCCTACGAGCAGTACTTC
TRBV3-1	once	13	TRBD1	TRBJ2-5	CASSQGITGTAYF	TGTGCCAGCAGCCAAGGCATTACCGGGACAGCGTACTTC
TRBV20-1	.	13	.	TRBJ2-7	CSDAPHPSYEQYF	TGCAGTGACGCACCCCACCCTTCTTACGAGCAGTACTTC
TRBV5-6	.	16	TRBD1	TRBJ2-5	CASSPGTQGNQETRYF	TGTGCCAGCAGCCCAGGAACACAGGGGAACCAAGAGACCCGGTACTTC
TRBV12-3/TRBV12-4	.	22	TRBD1	TRBJ2-1	CASSLARRGLKWRLGSCNEQFF	TGTGCCAGCAGTTTAGCGCGCAGGGGGCTAAAGTGGCGGTTGGGCTCCTGCAATGAGCAGTTCTTC
TRBV29-1	many	13	.	TRBJ2-5	CSVEGVEIETQYF	TGCAGCGTTGAAGGCGTGGAGATAGAGACCCAGTACTTC
TRBV29-1	.	16	.	TRBJ1-1	CSVYAGPRAGATEAFF	TGCAGCGTTTACGCAGGCCCCAGGGCAGGGGCGACTGAAGCTTTCTTT
TRBV7-8	.	18	TRBD2	TRBJ2-3	CASSLPTAGLAGADTQYF	TGTGCCAGCAGCCTCCCAACGGCGGGACTAGCGGGAGCAGATACGCAGTATTTT
TRBV7-3	.	13	.	TRBJ2-1	CASSPRPDNEQFF	TGTGCCAGCAGCCCAAGGCCGGACAATGAGCAGTTCTTC
TRBV4-3	once	14	.	TRBJ2-1	CASSQEGVYNEQFF	TGCGCCAGCAGCCAAGAGGGGGTTTACAATGAGCAGTTCTTC
TRBV25-1	.	14	.	TRBJ1-1	CASSDPTDRTEAFF	TGTGCCAGCAGTGATCCCACAGACAGGACTGAAGCTTTCTTT
TRBV7-3	.	14	.	TRBJ2-2	CASSPGLNTGELFF	TGTGCCAGCAGCCCAGGACTGAACACCGGGGAGCTGTTTTTT
TRBV12-3/TRBV12-4	.	17	TRBD2	TRBJ2-1	CASSSGGGKASYNEQFF	TGTGCCAGCAGTTCCGGGGGGGGCAAAGCTTCCTACAATGAGCAGTTCTTC
TRBV4-1	few	19	TRBD2	TRBJ2-1	CASSQVGVAGASSYNEQFF	TGCGCCAGCAGCCAAGTTGGGGTAGCGGGGGCTAGCTCCTACAATGAGCAGTTCTTC
TRBV7-3	.	15	.	TRBJ2-7	CASSSLWGAFHEQYF	TGTGCCAGCAGCTCCCTTTGGGGGGCTTTCCACGAGCAGTACTTC
TRBV9	few	16	TRBD2	TRBJ2-3	CASSHGLAASTDTQYF	TGTGCCAGCAGCCATGGACTAGCGGCTAGCACAGATACGCAGTATTTT
TRBV12-3/TRBV12-4	.	20	TRBD2	TRBJ2-7	CASSQRGLAATTRYSYEQYF	TGTGCCAGCAGTCAAAGGGGACTAGCGGCTACAACCCGATACTCCTACGAGCAGTACTTC
TRBV11-2	.	13	.	TRBJ1-2	CASSMSPIYGYTF	TGTGCCAGCAGCATGAGCCCCATTTATGGCTACACCTTC
TRBV4-1	once	15	.	TRBJ1-5	CASSQESRGNQPQHF	TGCGCCAGCAGCCAAGAAAGTAGGGGCAATCAGCCCCAGCATTTT
TRBV29-1	few	17	.	TRBJ2-1	CSVESGNKWPVDNEQFF	TGCAGCGTTGAATCCGGTAACAAGTGGCCTGTTGACAATGAGCAGTTCTTC
TRBV19	few	13	.	TRBJ2-1	CASVREQDNEQFF	TGTGCCAGTGTCCGGGAGCAAGACAATGAGCAGTTCTTC
TRBV19	once	16	TRBD1	TRBJ1-5	CASSTPDRGHSQPQHF	TGTGCCAGTAGTACCCCTGACAGGGGGCATAGTCAGCCCCAGCATTTT
TRBV7-2	once	16	.	TRBJ1-2	CASSSSGGRANYGYTF	TGTGCCAGCAGCTCCAGTGGCGGCAGAGCTAACTATGGCTACACCTTC
TRBV20-1	few	14	.	TRBJ1-1	CSATPTAFNTEAFF	TGCAGTGCGACGCCGACAGCTTTTAACACTGAAGCTTTCTTT
TRBV7-3	.	13	.	TRBJ1-1	CASSFKRNTEAFF	TGTGCCAGCAGCTTTAAACGGAACACTGAAGCTTTCTTT
TRBV28	.	16	TRBD2	TRBJ2-1	CASSRTSGSGTNEQFF	TGTGCCAGCTCTCGGACTAGCGGGAGCGGTACGAATGAGCAGTTCTTC
TRBV2	.	19	TRBD2	TRBJ2-1	CASSEAWREGGVGYNEQFF	TGTGCCAGCAGTGAGGCCTGGCGGGAGGGAGGTGTGGGCTACAATGAGCAGTTCTTC
TRBV27	.	16	TRBD2	TRBJ2-5	CASSLSSAGVTETQYF	TGTGCCAGCAGTTTATCCTCTGCGGGAGTCACAGAGACCCAGTACTTC
TRBV28	few	14	.	TRBJ2-1	CASSSGGTYNEQFF	TGTGCCAGCAGCTCCGGAGGTACCTACAATGAGCAGTTCTTC
TRBV5-1	few	16	TRBD1	TRBJ2-7	CASSLAGQGDTYEQYF	TGCGCCAGCAGCTTAGCGGGACAGGGGGATACCTACGAGCAGTACTTC
TRBV29-1	.	15	.	TRBJ2-3	CSANSWGSSTDTQYF	TGCAGCGCTAATTCATGGGGCAGTAGCACAGATACGCAGTATTTT
TRBV27	.	15	TRBD2	TRBJ2-5	CASSLFRTSGETQYF	TGTGCCAGCAGTTTATTTCGGACTAGCGGGGAGACCCAGTACTTC
TRBV7-9	.	14	.	TRBJ2-5	CASSHRTSQETQYF	TGTGCCAGCAGCCACCGGACTTCCCAAGAGACCCAGTACTTC
TRBV27	.	15	TRBD1	TRBJ1-2	CASSLVGQGTGGYTF	TGTGCCAGCAGTTTAGTTGGACAGGGCACTGGAGGCTACACCTTC
TRBV12-3/TRBV12-4	few	15	TRBD1	TRBJ2-1	CASSSRGTAGNEQFF	TGTGCCAGCAGTTCCCGAGGGACAGCTGGTAATGAGCAGTTCTTC
TRBV7-2	.	15	TRBD2	TRBJ2-3	CASSLISSGSETQYF	TGTGCCAGCAGCTTAATCTCTAGCGGGAGCGAAACGCAGTATTTT
TRBV27	.	14	.	TRBJ2-7	CASSPSGLSYEQYF	TGTGCCAGCAGTCCTTCCGGCCTGTCCTACGAGCAGTACTTC
TRBV7-7	.	13	.	TRBJ2-7	CASSAEVGYEQYF	TGTGCTAGCAGCGCCGAAGTAGGTTACGAGCAGTACTTC